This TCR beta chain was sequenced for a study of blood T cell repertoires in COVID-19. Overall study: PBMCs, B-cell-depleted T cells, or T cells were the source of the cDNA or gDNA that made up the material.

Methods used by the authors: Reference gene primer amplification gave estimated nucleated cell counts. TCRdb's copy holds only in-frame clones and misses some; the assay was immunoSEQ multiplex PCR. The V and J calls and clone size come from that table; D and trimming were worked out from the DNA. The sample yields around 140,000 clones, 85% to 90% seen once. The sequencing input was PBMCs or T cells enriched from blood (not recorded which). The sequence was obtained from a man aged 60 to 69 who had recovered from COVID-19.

CDR3 residues: CASSPQGWEQYF. The CDR3 coding sequence is TGTGCCAGCTCACCACAGGGGTGGGAGCAGTACTTC. The J gene is TRBJ2-7, the V gene TRBV18; the D gene is possibly TRBD1 (5 bases). From germline, CDR1 is KGHSH and CDR2 LQKENI. The length of the CDR3 is 12 residues. With 1 base removed from V and 7 bases from J, the gap between germline ends came to 8 bases.